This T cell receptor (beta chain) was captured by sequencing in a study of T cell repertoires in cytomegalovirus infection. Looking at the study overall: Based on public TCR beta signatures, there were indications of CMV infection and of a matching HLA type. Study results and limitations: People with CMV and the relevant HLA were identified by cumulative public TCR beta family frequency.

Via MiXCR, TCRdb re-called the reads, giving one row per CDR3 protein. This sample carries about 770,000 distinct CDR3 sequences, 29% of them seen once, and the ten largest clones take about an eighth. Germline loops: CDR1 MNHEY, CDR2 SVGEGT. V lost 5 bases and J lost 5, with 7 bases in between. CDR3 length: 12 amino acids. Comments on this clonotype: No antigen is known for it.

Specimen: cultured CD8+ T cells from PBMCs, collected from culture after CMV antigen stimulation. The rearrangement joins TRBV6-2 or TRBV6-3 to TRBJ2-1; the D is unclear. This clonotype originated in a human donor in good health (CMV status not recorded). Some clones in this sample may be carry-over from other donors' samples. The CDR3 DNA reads TGTGCCAGCAGTCCCTTCAACAATGAGCAGTTCTTC. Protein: CASSPFNNEQFF.